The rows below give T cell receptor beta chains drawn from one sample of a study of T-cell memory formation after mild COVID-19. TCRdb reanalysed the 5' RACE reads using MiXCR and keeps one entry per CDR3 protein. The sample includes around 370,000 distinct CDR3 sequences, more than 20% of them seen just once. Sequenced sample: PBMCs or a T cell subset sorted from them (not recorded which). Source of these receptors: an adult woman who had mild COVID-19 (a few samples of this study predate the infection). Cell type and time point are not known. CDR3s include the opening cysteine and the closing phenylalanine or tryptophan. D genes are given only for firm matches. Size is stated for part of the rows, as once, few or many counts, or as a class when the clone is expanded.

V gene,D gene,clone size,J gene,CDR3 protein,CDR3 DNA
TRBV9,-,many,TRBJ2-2,CASSLPRGGGPNQELFF,TGTGCCAGCAGCCTACCCCGTGGAGGGGGCCCAAACCAGGAGCTGTTTTTT
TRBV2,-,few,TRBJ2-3,CASSPGSVFVEYF,TGTGCCAGCTCACCCGGATCCGTATTTGTAGAGTATTTT
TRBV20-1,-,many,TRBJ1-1,CSAPVGGPGTEAFF,TGCAGTGCCCCAGTTGGGGGGCCGGGGACTGAAGCTTTCTTT
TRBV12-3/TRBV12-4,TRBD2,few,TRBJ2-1,CASSPPLGRGSSYNEQFF,TGTGCCAGCAGTCCGCCCCTGGGGCGGGGGAGCTCCTACAATGAGCAGTTCTTC
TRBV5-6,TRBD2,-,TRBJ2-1,CASTLLAVGDNEQFF,TGTGCCAGCACCTTACTAGCGGTAGGCGACAATGAGCAGTTCTTC
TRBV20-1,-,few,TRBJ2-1,CSARLEGNEQFF,TGCAGTGCTCGTCTCGAGGGCAATGAGCAGTTCTTC
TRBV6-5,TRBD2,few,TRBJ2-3,CASSPLAGPSRDTQYF,TGTGCCAGCAGTCCGCTAGCGGGCCCCTCCAGAGATACGCAGTATTTT
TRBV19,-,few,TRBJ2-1,CASSIGGGGSYNEQFF,TGTGCCAGTAGTATTGGCGGAGGGGGCTCCTACAATGAGCAGTTCTTC
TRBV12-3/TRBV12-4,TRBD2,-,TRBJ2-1,CASIRTSGAYNEQFF,TGTGCCAGCATCAGGACTAGCGGAGCCTACAATGAGCAGTTCTTC
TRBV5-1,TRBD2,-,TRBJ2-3,CASSSPPGGRTDTQYF,TGCGCCAGCAGCTCCCCCCCGGGGGGAAGGACAGATACGCAGTATTTT
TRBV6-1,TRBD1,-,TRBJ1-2,CASSEGGGQIYGYTF,TGTGCCAGCAGTGAAGGTGGGGGACAGATCTATGGCTACACCTTC
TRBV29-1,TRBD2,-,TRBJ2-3,CSVDSGRAADTQYF,TGCAGCGTGGATAGCGGGAGGGCCGCCGATACGCAGTATTTT
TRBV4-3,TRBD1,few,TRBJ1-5,CASSQGTGTNQPQHF,TGCGCCAGCAGCCAAGGGACAGGGACCAATCAGCCCCAGCATTTT
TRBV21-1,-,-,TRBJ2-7,CASRYASDWGSYEQYF,TGTGCCAGCAGGTACGCGAGCGACTGGGGGTCCTACGAGCAGTACTTC
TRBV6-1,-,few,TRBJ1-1,CASNGVENTEAFF,TGTGCCAGCAACGGGGTGGAGAACACTGAAGCTTTCTTT
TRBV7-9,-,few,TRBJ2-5,CASSLVSSTRPLKETQYF,TGTGCCAGCAGCTTAGTATCTAGTACCCGACCCCTCAAAGAGACCCAGTACTTC
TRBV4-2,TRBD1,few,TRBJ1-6,CASSQDHPRGLSPLHF,TGTGCCAGCAGCCAAGATCATCCCAGGGGGCTATCACCCCTCCACTTT
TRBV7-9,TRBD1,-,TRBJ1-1,CASSLEGQLNTEAFF,TGTGCCAGCAGCTTGGAGGGACAGCTGAACACTGAAGCTTTCTTT
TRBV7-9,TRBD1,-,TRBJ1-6,CASSTGTGEAALHF,TGTGCCAGCAGCACCGGGACAGGGGAAGCAGCCCTCCACTTT
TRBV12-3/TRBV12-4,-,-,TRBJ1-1,CASGQGTEAFF,TGTGCCAGCGGCCAGGGAACTGAAGCTTTCTTT
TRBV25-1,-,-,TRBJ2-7,CASSLRGIRSSYEQYF,TGTGCCAGCAGCCTGAGAGGGATTCGGAGCTCCTACGAGCAGTACTTC
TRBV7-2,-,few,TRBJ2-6,CASSLSPTGRWGANVLTF,TGTGCCAGCAGCTTATCCCCTACAGGGCGCTGGGGGGCCAACGTCCTGACTTTC
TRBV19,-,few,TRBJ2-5,CASSVIREPETQYF,TGTGCCAGTAGTGTCATCAGGGAGCCGGAGACCCAGTACTTC
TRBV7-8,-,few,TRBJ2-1,CASSQWGGSSYNEQFF,TGTGCCAGCAGCCAGTGGGGCGGTAGCTCCTACAATGAGCAGTTCTTC
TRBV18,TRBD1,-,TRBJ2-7,CASSPNGGQGIYEQYF,TGTGCCAGCTCACCAAATGGGGGACAGGGTATCTACGAGCAGTACTTC
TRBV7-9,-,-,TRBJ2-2,CASSFEELFF,TGTGCCAGCAGCTTCGAGGAGCTGTTTTTT
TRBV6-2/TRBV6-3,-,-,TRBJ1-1,CASSALGTYLNTEAFF,TGTGCCAGCAGTGCTTTGGGCACGTACTTGAACACTGAAGCTTTCTTT
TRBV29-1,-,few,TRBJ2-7,CSVGSGSYEQYF,TGCAGCGTTGGGTCAGGTTCCTACGAGCAGTACTTC
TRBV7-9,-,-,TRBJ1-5,CASSLDSNNQPQHF,TGTGCCAGCAGCTTAGACTCCAACAATCAGCCCCAGCATTTT
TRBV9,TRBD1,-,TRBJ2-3,CASSVTGQGSTDTQYF,TGTGCCAGCAGCGTAACGGGACAGGGGTCGACAGATACGCAGTATTTT
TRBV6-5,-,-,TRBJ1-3,CASRRPGNTIYF,TGTGCCAGCAGGCGACCTGGAAACACCATATATTTT
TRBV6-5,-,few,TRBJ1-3,CASSHPGQGNTIYF,TGTGCCAGCAGTCACCCGGGACAAGGAAACACCATATATTTT
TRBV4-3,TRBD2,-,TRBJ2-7,CASSPREGQYEQYF,TGCGCCAGCAGCCCGCGGGAGGGCCAATACGAGCAGTACTTC
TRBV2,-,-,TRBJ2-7,CASSAAGLNEQYF,TGTGCCAGCAGTGCGGCAGGGCTGAACGAGCAGTACTTC
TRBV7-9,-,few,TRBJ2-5,CASSLGREVRETQYF,TGTGCCAGCAGCTTAGGAAGGGAGGTCCGGGAGACCCAGTACTTC
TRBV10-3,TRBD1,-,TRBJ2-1,CAIKETGVNEQFF,TGTGCCATCAAGGAGACAGGGGTCAATGAGCAGTTCTTC
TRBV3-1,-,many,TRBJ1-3,CASSQDRGVGNTIYF,TGTGCCAGCAGCCAAGATCGCGGTGTTGGAAACACCATATATTTT
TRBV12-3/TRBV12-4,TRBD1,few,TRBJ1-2,CASSRAGGNRIYGYTF,TGTGCCAGCAGCCGGGCAGGGGGCAATCGGATCTATGGCTACACCTTC
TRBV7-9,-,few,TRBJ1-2,CASSLAGPPYGYTF,TGTGCCAGCAGCTTAGCCGGGCCACCCTATGGCTACACCTTC
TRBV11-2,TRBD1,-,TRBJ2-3,CASSSTQGRSTDTQYF,TGTGCCAGCAGCTCAACACAGGGGCGGAGCACAGATACGCAGTATTTT
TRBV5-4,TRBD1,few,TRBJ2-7,CASSAGGYSRGEQYF,TGTGCCAGCAGCGCAGGGGGTTACAGCCGTGGCGAGCAGTACTTC
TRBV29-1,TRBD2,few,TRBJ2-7,CSVSGGLAESYEQYF,TGCAGCGTTTCGGGGGGACTAGCGGAGTCCTACGAGCAGTACTTC
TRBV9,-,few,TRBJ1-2,CSSGAAGSGYTF,TGTTCCTCGGGTGCGGCAGGTAGTGGCTACACCTTC
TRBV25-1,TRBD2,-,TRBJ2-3,CASRSSGGPTDTQYF,TGTGCCAGCAGGAGTAGCGGGGGGCCCACAGATACGCAGTATTTT